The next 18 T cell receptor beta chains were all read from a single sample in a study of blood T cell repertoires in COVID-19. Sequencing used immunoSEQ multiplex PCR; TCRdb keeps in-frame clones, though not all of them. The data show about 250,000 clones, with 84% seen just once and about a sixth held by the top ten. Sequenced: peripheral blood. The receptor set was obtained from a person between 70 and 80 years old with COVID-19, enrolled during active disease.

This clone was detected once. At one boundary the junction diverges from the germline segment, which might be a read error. This chain's CDR3 is CAWSVIGGTANF. The DNA for the CDR3 is TGTGCCTGGAGTGTAATTGGAGGGACGGCAAACTTC. The chain recombines TRBV30 with TRBJ2-7, with a weak D call TRBD2 (6 bases). CDR1 is GTSNPN, CDR2 SVGIG, per germline (reference sequence). This CDR3 region has 12 residues. Complete variable domain (other parts from reference TRBV30 and TRBJ2-7): SQTIHQWPATLVQPVGSPLSLECTVEGTSNPNLYWYRQAAGRGLQLLFYSVGIGQISSEVPQNLSASRPQDRQFILSSKKLLLSDSGFYLCAWSVIGGTANFGPGTRLTVT.

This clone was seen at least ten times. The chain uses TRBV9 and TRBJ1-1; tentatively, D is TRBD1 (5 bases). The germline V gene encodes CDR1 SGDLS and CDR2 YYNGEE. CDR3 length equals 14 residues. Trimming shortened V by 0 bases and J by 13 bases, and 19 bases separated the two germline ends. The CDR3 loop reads CASSVGGARMAVFF. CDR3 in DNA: TGTGCCAGCAGCGTAGGTGGGGCCCGGATGGCCGTTTTCTTT.

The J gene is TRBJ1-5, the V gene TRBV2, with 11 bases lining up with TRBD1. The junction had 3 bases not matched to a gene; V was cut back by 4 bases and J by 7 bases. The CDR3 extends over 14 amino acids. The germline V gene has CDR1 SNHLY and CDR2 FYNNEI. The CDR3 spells CASSGDRGYQPQHF. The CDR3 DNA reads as TGTGCCAGCAGTGGGGACAGGGGGTACCAGCCCCAGCATTTT.

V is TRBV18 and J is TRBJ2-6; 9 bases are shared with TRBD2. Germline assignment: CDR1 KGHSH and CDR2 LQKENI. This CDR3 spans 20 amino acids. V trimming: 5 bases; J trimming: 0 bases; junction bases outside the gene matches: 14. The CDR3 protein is CASSATGGLAGSSGANVLTF. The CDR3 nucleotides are TGTGCCAGCTCAGCCACCGGGGGTCTAGCGGGGAGCTCTGGGGCCAACGTCCTGACTTTC.

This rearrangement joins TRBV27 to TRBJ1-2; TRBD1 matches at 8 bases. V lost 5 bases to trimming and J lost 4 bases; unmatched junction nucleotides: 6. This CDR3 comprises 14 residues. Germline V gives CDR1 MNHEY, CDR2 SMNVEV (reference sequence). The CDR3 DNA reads TGTGCCAGCAGTAGACAGGGGAGGATCTATGGCTACACCTTC. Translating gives CASSRQGRIYGYTF.

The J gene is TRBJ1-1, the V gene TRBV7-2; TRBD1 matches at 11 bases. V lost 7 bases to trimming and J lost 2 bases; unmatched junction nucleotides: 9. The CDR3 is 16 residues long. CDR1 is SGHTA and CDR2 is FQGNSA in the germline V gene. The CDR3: CASTPDRGLSNTEAFF. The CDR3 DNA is TGTGCCAGCACCCCGGACAGGGGGCTATCCAACACTGAAGCTTTCTTT.

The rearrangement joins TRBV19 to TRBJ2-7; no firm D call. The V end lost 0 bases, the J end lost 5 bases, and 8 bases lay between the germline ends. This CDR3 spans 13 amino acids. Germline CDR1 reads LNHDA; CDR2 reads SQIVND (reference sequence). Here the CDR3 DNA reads TGTGCCAGTAGTATAGACAGGTTCGACGAGCAGTACTTC. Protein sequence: CASSIDRFDEQYF.

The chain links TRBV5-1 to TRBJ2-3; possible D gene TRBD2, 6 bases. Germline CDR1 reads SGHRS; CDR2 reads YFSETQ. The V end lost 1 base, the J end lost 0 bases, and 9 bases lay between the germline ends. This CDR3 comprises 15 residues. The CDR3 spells CASSLRGVSTDTQYF. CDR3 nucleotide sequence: TGCGCCAGCAGCTTGCGCGGGGTTAGCACAGATACGCAGTATTTT.

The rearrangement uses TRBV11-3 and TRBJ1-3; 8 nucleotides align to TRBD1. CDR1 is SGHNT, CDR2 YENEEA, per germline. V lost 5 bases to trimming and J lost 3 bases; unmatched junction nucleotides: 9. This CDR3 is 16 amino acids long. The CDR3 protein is CASSGSGTGHGNTIYF. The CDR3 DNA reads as TGTGCCAGCAGCGGTTCCGGGACAGGCCATGGAAACACCATATATTTT.

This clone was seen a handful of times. The CDR3 bases are TGTGCCAGCAGCCAGACTAGCAGTTACAATGAGCAGTTCTTC. Its translation: CASSQTSSYNEQFF. This chain joins TRBV4-2 and TRBJ2-1; 7 bases match TRBD2. CDR1 is LGHNA and CDR2 is YNFKEQ in the germline V gene. Trimming removed 3 bases from V and 4 bases from J; junction bases left unmatched: 3. The CDR3 consists of 14 residues.

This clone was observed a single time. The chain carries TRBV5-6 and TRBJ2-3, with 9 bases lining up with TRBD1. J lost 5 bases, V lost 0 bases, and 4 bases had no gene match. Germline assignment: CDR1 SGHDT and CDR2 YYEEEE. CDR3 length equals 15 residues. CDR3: CASSLDRGLLDTQYF. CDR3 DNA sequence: TGTGCCAGCAGCTTGGACAGGGGGCTTTTAGATACGCAGTATTTT.

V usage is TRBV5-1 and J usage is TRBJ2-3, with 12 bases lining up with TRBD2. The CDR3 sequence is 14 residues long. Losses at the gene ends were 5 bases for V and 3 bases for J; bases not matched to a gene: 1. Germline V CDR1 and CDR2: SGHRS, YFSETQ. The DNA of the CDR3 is TGCGCCAGCAGGACTAGCGGGGGAACAGATACGCAGTATTTT. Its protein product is CASRTSGGTDTQYF.

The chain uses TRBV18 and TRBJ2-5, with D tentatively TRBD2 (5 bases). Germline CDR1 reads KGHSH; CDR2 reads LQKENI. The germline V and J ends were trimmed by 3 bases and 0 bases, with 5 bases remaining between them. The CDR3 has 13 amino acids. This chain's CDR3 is CASSPGDQETQYF. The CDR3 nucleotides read TGTGCCAGCTCACCGGGAGACCAAGAGACCCAGTACTTC.

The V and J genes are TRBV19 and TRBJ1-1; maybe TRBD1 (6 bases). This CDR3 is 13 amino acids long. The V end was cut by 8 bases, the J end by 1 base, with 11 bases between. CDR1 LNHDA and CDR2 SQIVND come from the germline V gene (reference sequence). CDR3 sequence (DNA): TGTGCCAGTTCAGGGGTGTGGAACACTGAAGCTTTCTTT. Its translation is CASSGVWNTEAFF.

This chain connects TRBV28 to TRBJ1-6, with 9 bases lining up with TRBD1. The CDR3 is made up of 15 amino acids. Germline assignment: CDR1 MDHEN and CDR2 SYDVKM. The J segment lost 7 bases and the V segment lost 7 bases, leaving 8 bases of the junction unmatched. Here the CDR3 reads CASTGQGRENSPLHF. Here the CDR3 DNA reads TGTGCCAGCACTGGACAGGGGAGGGAGAATTCACCCCTCCACTTT. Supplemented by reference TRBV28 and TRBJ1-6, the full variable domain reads DVKVTQSSRYLVKRTGEKVFLECVQDMDHENMFWYRQDPGLGLRLIYFSYDVKMKEKGDIPEGYSVSREKKERFSLILESASTNQTSMYLCASTGQGRENSPLHFGNGTRLTVT.

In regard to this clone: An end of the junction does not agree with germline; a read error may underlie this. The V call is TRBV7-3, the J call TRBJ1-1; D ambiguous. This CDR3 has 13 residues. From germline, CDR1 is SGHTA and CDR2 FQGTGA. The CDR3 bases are TGTGCCACCAGCCAAAGCCGGAACACTGAAGCTTTCTTT. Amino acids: CATSQSRNTEAFF.

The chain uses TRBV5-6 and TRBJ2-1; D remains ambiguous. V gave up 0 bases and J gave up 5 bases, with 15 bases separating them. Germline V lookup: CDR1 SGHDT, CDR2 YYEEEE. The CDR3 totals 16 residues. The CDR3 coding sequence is TGTGCCAGCAGCTTGGTTGGTTTTCGTACAAACAATGAGCAGTTCTTC. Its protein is CASSLVGFRTNNEQFF.

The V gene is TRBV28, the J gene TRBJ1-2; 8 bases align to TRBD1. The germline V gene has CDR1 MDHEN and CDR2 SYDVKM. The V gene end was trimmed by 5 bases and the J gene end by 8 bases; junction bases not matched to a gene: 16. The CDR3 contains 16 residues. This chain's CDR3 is CASSHRQGRDFMGYTF. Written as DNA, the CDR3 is TGTGCCAGCAGTCACCGACAGGGGCGGGATTTTATGGGCTACACCTTC.